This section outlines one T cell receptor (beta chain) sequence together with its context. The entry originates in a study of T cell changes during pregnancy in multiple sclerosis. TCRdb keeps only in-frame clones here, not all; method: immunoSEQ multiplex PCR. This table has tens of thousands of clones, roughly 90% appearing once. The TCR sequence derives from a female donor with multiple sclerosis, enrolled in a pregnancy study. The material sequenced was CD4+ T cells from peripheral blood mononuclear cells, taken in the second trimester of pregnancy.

The CDR3 DNA follows: TGTGCCAGCTCACCGGGGACAGGGAGAAGCTATGGCTACACCTTC. Amino acids: CASSPGTGRSYGYTF. V is TRBV18 and J is TRBJ1-2, with 9 bases fitting TRBD1. The trim removed 3 bases at V and 4 bases at J, leaving 6 bases unmatched. The CDR3 loop spans 15 amino acids. Germline CDR1 reads KGHSH; CDR2 reads LQKENI.